This record concerns one T cell receptor (beta chain) sequence. The sample comes from a study of cytotoxic CD8 clonotypes in ibrutinib-treated CLL. As for the study in general: Samples yielded averages of approximately 260,000 productive templates and approximately 86,000 productive rearrangements.

This CDR3 spans 13 amino acids. V lost 5 bases to trimming and J lost 5 bases, with 10 bases between them. Germline assignment: CDR1 SGHTA and CDR2 FQGTGA. Clones were read by immunoSEQ multiplex PCR, and TCRdb kept only the in-frame ones, dropping some. The table has about 160,000 clones, approximately 90% seen once; the top ten hold about 3%. V usage is TRBV7-3 and J usage is TRBJ2-1; D is possibly TRBD1 (6 bases). The receptor comes from a human donor with chronic lymphocytic leukemia. The sample here was PBMCs, taken at disease progression, from a patient treated with ibrutinib. The CDR3 reads CASSPDSNNEQFF. CDR3 DNA: TGTGCCAGCAGCCCGGACAGCAACAATGAGCAGTTCTTC.